Sequencing of this TCR beta chain was carried out in a study of blood T cells in healthy people across ages. Points from the study as a whole: Unsorted PBMC input precluded a conclusive naive versus antigen-experienced comparison.

The authors ran a second PCR of roughly 6 to 12 cycles using a sample-barcoded 5' primer and a J-beta primer mix. TCRdb itself ran the 5' RACE reads through MiXCR, one entry per CDR3 protein. The table includes hundreds of thousands of distinct CDR3 sequences, roughly 26% detected once. This clonotype showed up just once. Its antigen is not identified. This sample also appeared in a second study, on T cells of mothers and their children.

The sequencing input was blood. The sequence came from a boy younger than 18 in good health.

The CDR3 DNA reads as TGTGCCAGCAGCCAACTCATTATCAACCAAGAGACCCAGTACTTC. Protein sequence: CASSQLIINQETQYF. The chain couples TRBV3-1 to TRBJ2-5; D is unclear. The germline gives CDR1 LGHDT, CDR2 YNNKEL (reference sequence). The CDR3 spans 15 residues. V was shortened by 2 bases and J by 0 bases, with 10 bases between the two germline ends.